This T cell receptor (beta chain) was observed in a study of shared clonotypes between healthy human individuals. As originally analysed: ImmunoSEQ gave junction-only sequences without quality scores, so filtering differed. Using immunoSEQ multiplex PCR, the repertoire was profiled, and TCRdb retains in-frame clones only, with some absent. V and J calls and clone size are copied from that table; D and trimming were computed from the DNA. The sample has roughly 520,000 clones, roughly 95% seen once. The healthy adult donors were HIV-negative and reported no recent acute infections or vaccinations. The clonotype was recovered from a woman in her thirties in good health. Sequences were obtained from naive CD4+ T cells sorted from blood. Regarding subset: CD45RA+ positively selected.

CDR3 region: CASSATATMNTEAFF. The DNA of the CDR3 is TGTGCCAGCTCCGCGACGGCAACCATGAACACTGAAGCTTTCTTT. The genes are TRBV18 and TRBJ1-1; D remains ambiguous. This CDR3 region has 15 residues. Germline V gene sequence: CDR1 KGHSH, CDR2 LQKENI. Trimming took 6 bases from V and 0 from J, leaving 14 bases between them. Variable domain in full (rest from reference TRBV18 and TRBJ1-1): NAGVMQNPRHLVRRRGQEARLRCSPMKGHSHVYWYRQLPEEGLKFMVYLQKENIIDESGMPKERFSAEFPKEGPSILRIQQVVRGDSAAYFCASSATATMNTEAFFGQGTRLTVV.